A single sample is the source of the 16 T cell receptor beta chains below, sequenced in a study of OX40 agonist ivuxolimab in advanced cancers. Generated by immunoSEQ multiplex PCR, the TCRdb table keeps only in-frame clones and is missing some. The table has some 65,000 clones, roughly 87% seen once. The starting material was CD4+ or CD8+ T cells sorted from blood, obtained in a trial of the OX40 agonist ivuxolimab. The receptors shown here come from an adult with an advanced solid tumor such as melanoma, head and neck, liver or kidney cancer.

This chain joins TRBV27 and TRBJ2-3; the D is unclear. The V gene lost 5 bases and the J gene lost 0 bases, with 12 bases spanning the gap. This CDR3 comprises 15 residues. The V gene's germline CDR1 is MNHEY and CDR2 SMNVEV (reference sequence). The CDR3 sequence is CASSIQRASTDTQYF. The CDR3 nucleotides are TGTGCCAGCAGTATCCAAAGGGCCAGCACAGATACGCAGTATTTT.

CDR3 protein: CASSMQVSTDTQYF. The CDR3 DNA sequence: TGTGCCAGTAGTATGCAGGTGAGCACAGATACGCAGTATTTT. This chain connects TRBV19 to TRBJ2-3; no clear D gene. Germline loops: CDR1 LNHDA, CDR2 SQIVND (reference sequence). The V end lost 3 bases, the J end lost 0 bases, and 7 bases lay between the germline ends. This CDR3 region has 14 residues.

The table lists this clone with a few counts. This rearrangement joins TRBV7-6 to TRBJ1-4; D is ambiguous. The CDR3 is 15 residues long. Germline V gene data show CDR1 as SGHVS and CDR2 as FNYEAQ. The V end lost 0 bases, the J end lost 4 bases, and 9 bases lay between the germline ends. In DNA form, the CDR3 reads TGTGCCAGCAGCTTAGCGGAACGGTTTAATGAAAAACTGTTTTTT. Translating it yields CASSLAERFNEKLFF. Combining the CDR3 with reference TRBV7-6 and TRBJ1-4 gives the whole variable domain GAGVSQSPRYKVTKRGQDVALRCDPISGHVSLYWYRQALGQGPEFLTYFNYEAQQDKSGLPNDRFSAERPEGSISTLTIQRTEQRDSAMYRCASSLAERFNEKLFFGSGTQLSVL.

V usage is TRBV14 and J usage is TRBJ1-6, with TRBD1 matching 7 bases. The CDR3 is made up of 14 amino acids. Germline CDR1 reads SGHDN; CDR2 reads FVKESK. Trimming cost V 5 bases and J 10 bases; bases outside gene matches: 8. The CDR3: CASSYRGFFSPLHF. Here the CDR3 DNA reads TGTGCCAGCAGCTACAGGGGTTTCTTCTCACCCCTCCACTTT.

This sequence joins TRBV29-1 and TRBJ1-2, with 7 bases fitting TRBD1. CDR3 size: 15 residues. Germline V gene sequence: CDR1 SQVTM, CDR2 ANQGSEA. V was clipped by 7 bases and J by 2 bases; unmatched bases: 13. The DNA of the CDR3 is TGCAGCGCTTTCGTTACAGGGGCTTGGAACTATGGCTACACCTTC. This translates into CSAFVTGAWNYGYTF.

The rearrangement uses TRBV6-5 and TRBJ1-2; D call uncertain. CDR1 and CDR2 from the germline V gene are MNHEY and SVGAGI. V lost 4 bases to trimming and J lost 6 bases, with 9 bases between them. The CDR3 covers 12 residues. The CDR3 loop reads CASSSAKNGYTF. CDR3 nucleotide sequence: TGTGCCAGCAGTTCAGCGAAGAATGGCTACACCTTC.

The chain is built from TRBV27 and TRBJ2-3; D is uncertain. Germline CDR1 and CDR2: MNHEY and SMNVEV (reference sequence). The CDR3 has 15 amino acids. V was clipped by 2 bases and J by 2 bases, with 11 bases between them. This CDR3 reads CASSLGVLFTDTQYF. In DNA, the CDR3 is TGTGCCAGCAGTTTAGGGGTCCTTTTCACAGATACGCAGTATTTT.

The V and J genes are TRBV9 and TRBJ1-2, with TRBD1 matching 7 bases. Looked up from germline, CDR1 is SGDLS and CDR2 is YYNGEE. V lost 3 bases to trimming and J lost 2 bases; unmatched junction nucleotides: 10. The CDR3 runs to 16 residues. CDR3 in DNA: TGTGCCAGCAGCGCAAGTTACAGGGGCGGGAACTATGGCTACACCTTC. Encoded protein: CASSASYRGGNYGYTF.

This clone is a singleton in its sample. V is TRBV27 and J is TRBJ1-1; D is unclear. The germline V gene encodes CDR1 MNHEY and CDR2 SMNVEV (reference sequence). This CDR3 has 17 residues. V was clipped by 0 bases and J by 2 bases, with 16 bases between them. The CDR3 sequence is CASSLSPVLRVNTEAFF. The CDR3 DNA reads as TGTGCCAGCAGTTTATCGCCAGTCTTACGGGTCAACACTGAAGCTTTCTTT.

The chain couples TRBV25-1 to TRBJ2-7; possibly TRBD1 for D (6 bases). Trimming left V 4 bases short and J 3 bases short, with 7 bases between. Germline V lookup: CDR1 MGHDK, CDR2 SYGVNS. The CDR3 has 12 amino acids. CDR3 amino acids: CASSGTDYEQYF. The CDR3 DNA follows: TGTGCCAGCAGTGGGACAGACTACGAGCAGTACTTC.

The chain employs TRBV5-1 and TRBJ2-5; 10 bases agree with TRBD1. J gave up 5 bases and V 8 bases, and 6 bases lay outside the gene matches. The CDR3 is made up of 13 amino acids. Germline CDR1 SGHRS, CDR2 YFSETQ. The CDR3 loop reads CASQRTGGETQYF. CDR3 nucleotides: TGCGCCAGTCAAAGGACAGGGGGGGAGACCCAGTACTTC.

The J gene is TRBJ2-1, the V gene TRBV7-3, with 10 positions matching TRBD2. The J segment lost 4 bases and the V segment lost 4 bases, leaving 4 bases of the junction unmatched. This CDR3 spans 15 amino acids. The germline V gene has CDR1 SGHTA and CDR2 FQGTGA. CDR3 region: CASSSSSGSYNEQFF. The CDR3 DNA is TGTGCCAGCAGCTCATCTAGCGGGAGTTACAATGAGCAGTTCTTC.

The chain uses TRBV18 and TRBJ2-5, with 11 bases that match TRBD2. The CDR3 sequence is 14 residues long. V lost 6 bases, J lost 3 bases, and 3 bases stayed unmatched. Germline loops: CDR1 KGHSH, CDR2 LQKENI. The CDR3 here is CASSPTSGEETQYF. Here the CDR3 DNA reads TGTGCCAGCTCTCCGACTAGCGGGGAAGAGACCCAGTACTTC.

The chain recombines TRBV19 with TRBJ2-5; 11 bases map to TRBD1. CDR3 length: 15 amino acids. V dropped 3 bases and J dropped 4; count of bases not matched to a gene: 4. Germline lookup yields CDR1 LNHDA and CDR2 SQIVND (reference sequence). DNA of the CDR3: TGTGCCAGTAGTATCGGGACAGGGGGGAGAGAGACCCAGTACTTC. It encodes CASSIGTGGRETQYF.

The rearrangement uses TRBV4-3 and TRBJ1-5, with 7 bases aligning to TRBD1. Germline CDR1 reads LGHNA; CDR2 reads YSLEER. Trimming removed 3 bases from V and 4 bases from J; junction bases left unmatched: 3. This CDR3 contains 14 residues. The CDR3 DNA reads TGCGCCAGCAGCCAGAACAGGGGAAATCAGCCCCAGCATTTT. Protein: CASSQNRGNQPQHF.

This chain links TRBV5-4 with TRBJ2-2, with D tentatively TRBD1 or TRBD2 (5 bases each). The V end was cut by 1 base, the J end by 5 bases, with 9 bases between. The CDR3 extends over 14 amino acids. CDR1 and CDR2 (germline): SGHNT, YYREEE (reference sequence). The CDR3 DNA sequence: TGTGCCAGCAGCTTGCCAGGGAGTACCGGGGAGCTGTTTTTT. Translation gives CASSLPGSTGELFF.